One and the same sample provided the 14 T cell receptor beta chains below, sequenced in a study of CD8 T cells in Susac syndrome. A quantity of roughly 0.5 to 1 ug RNA underwent reverse transcription using random hexamers. TCRdb reprocessed the immunoSEQ multiplex PCR reads with MiXCR, giving one entry per CDR3 protein. The sample lists about 240,000 distinct CDR3 sequences, 90% to 97% occurring once. The sample taken for sequencing was CD4+ T cells from PBMCs. The receptors originated from a human donor with Susac syndrome.

The rearrangement links TRBV29-1 to TRBJ2-3; a weak D match, TRBD2 (5 bases). CDR3 length: 12 amino acids. The V end lost 7 bases, the J end lost 6 bases, and 14 bases lay between the germline ends. The germline V gene has CDR1 SQVTM and CDR2 ANQGSEA. CDR3 amino acids: CSGDPPGDTQYF. CDR3 in DNA: TGCAGCGGTGACCCCCCGGGGGATACGCAGTATTTT.

This clonotype came up once. CDR3 protein: CATSRVGGRATGELFF. The DNA of the CDR3 is TGTGCCACCAGCAGAGTGGGCGGGAGGGCAACCGGGGAGCTGTTTTTT. The chain recombines TRBV15 with TRBJ2-2, with 9 positions matching TRBD2. Germline-derived CDR1 and CDR2 are LNHNV and YYDKDF (reference sequence). With V trimmed by 1 base and J by 5 bases, 5 bases remained unmatched. This CDR3 is 16 amino acids long.

This chain joins TRBV3-1 and TRBJ2-7; D is possibly TRBD1 or TRBD2 (6 bases each). The CDR3 extends over 15 amino acids. Trimming removed 4 bases at V and 0 bases at J, with 13 bases between. Germline CDR1 is LGHDT and CDR2 is YNNKEL (reference sequence). In nucleotides, the CDR3 is TGTGCCAGCAGCCGGGTAGCGGACAGCTCCTACGAGCAGTACTTC. Amino acid sequence: CASSRVADSSYEQYF.

This sequence joins TRBV12-3 or TRBV12-4 and TRBJ2-7; D ambiguous. The V end was cut by 5 bases, the J end by 3 bases, with 17 bases between. The CDR3 contains 15 residues. CDR3 in amino acids: CASSRWRLGGYEQYF. CDR3 sequence (DNA): TGTGCCAGCAGTCGGTGGCGCCTCGGCGGCTACGAGCAGTACTTC.

V is TRBV21-1 and J is TRBJ2-7; the D call of TRBD1 is as the table states it, not checked on the DNA. TRBV21-1 is a listed pseudogene. The CDR3 loop spans 11 amino acids. This chain's CDR3 is CASSRGLGQYF. CDR3 coding DNA: TGTGCCAGCAGCAGGGGGCTCGGGCAGTACTTC.

The V gene is TRBV2, the J gene TRBJ2-7; no clear D. Deletions cut 8 bases from V and 5 bases from J, with 10 bases between. This CDR3 comprises 11 residues. Germline V CDR1 and CDR2: SNHLY, FYNNEI. The DNA of the CDR3 is TGTGCCAGCTCCTTGCGCGACGAGCAGTACTTC. As protein: CASSLRDEQYF.

V usage is TRBV20-1 and J usage is TRBJ1-1; possible D gene TRBD1, 5 bases. This CDR3 contains 15 residues. CDR1 and CDR2 from the germline V gene are DFQATT and SNEGSKA (reference sequence). The V end was cut by 0 bases, the J end by 2 bases, with 13 bases between. The CDR3 sequence is CSAREGGVRNTEAFF. Here the CDR3 DNA reads TGCAGTGCTAGAGAGGGGGGGGTAAGAAACACTGAAGCTTTCTTT.

The V and J genes are TRBV30 and TRBJ2-1; the D gene is possibly TRBD2 (6 bases). This CDR3 is 15 amino acids long. Germline assignment: CDR1 GTSNPN and CDR2 SVGIG (reference sequence). The germline V and J ends were trimmed by 3 bases and 4 bases, with 16 bases remaining between them. Here the CDR3 reads CAWRRLGGDYNEQFF. CDR3 in DNA: TGTGCCTGGAGGAGGTTAGGCGGGGATTACAATGAGCAGTTCTTC.

The V call is TRBV20-1, the J call TRBJ1-1; D remains unclear. This CDR3 comprises 12 residues. From germline, CDR1 is DFQATT and CDR2 SNEGSKA (reference sequence). The germline V and J ends were trimmed by 6 bases and 3 bases, with 11 bases remaining between them. The CDR3 spells CSALRGDTEAFF. The CDR3 DNA reads TGCAGTGCCCTGCGTGGGGACACTGAAGCTTTCTTT.

The rearrangement joins TRBV29-1 to TRBJ2-1; either TRBD1 or TRBD2 may fit D (5 bases each). Between the trimmed V and J ends, which lost 4 bases and 16 bases, there was a span of 20 bases. This CDR3 is built from 12 residues. Germline V gives CDR1 SQVTM, CDR2 ANQGSEA. The CDR3 DNA sequence: TGCAGCGTTGTGGACCCAGGGTATGAGGGCTTCTTC. Translating it yields CSVVDPGYEGFF.

The rearrangement joins TRBV29-1 to TRBJ1-1; the D is unclear. There are 13 residues in the CDR3. Germline lookup yields CDR1 SQVTM and CDR2 ANQGSEA. Trimming took off 6 bases at V and 0 bases at J, with 11 bases between the two ends. In DNA form, the CDR3 reads TGCAGCGTGCGACGGTATTTGAACACTGAAGCTTTCTTT. It yields the protein CSVRRYLNTEAFF. The complete variable domain, with remaining parts taken from reference TRBV29-1 and TRBJ1-1, reads SAVISQKPSRDICQRGTSLTIQCQVDSQVTMMFWYRQQPGQSLTLIATANQGSEATYESGFVIDKFPISRPNLTFSTLTVSNMSPEDSSIYLCSVRRYLNTEAFFGQGTRLTVV.

Only one count was recorded for this clonotype. V and J are TRBV5-1 and TRBJ2-7; D gene ambiguous. The CDR3 covers 17 residues. V was clipped by 4 bases and J by 3 bases, with 23 bases between them. Germline V CDR1 and CDR2: SGHRS, YFSETQ. The CDR3 nucleotides are TGCGCCAGCAGCACCCCCCCCGGAAGGGTGTACGACTACGAGCAGTACTTC. Amino acids: CASSTPPGRVYDYEQYF. The full variable domain, rest sourced from reference TRBV5-1 and TRBJ2-7, is KAGVTQTPRYLIKTRGQQVTLSCSPISGHRSVSWYQQTPGQGLQFLFEYFSETQRNKGNFPGRFSGRQFSNSRSEMNVSTLELGDSALYLCASSTPPGRVYDYEQYFGPGTRLTVT.

The chain joins TRBV30 to TRBJ1-1; D perhaps matches TRBD1 (5 bases). The CDR3 sequence is 12 residues long. Trimming pared 0 bases from V and 11 bases from J, leaving 13 bases between. Germline loops: CDR1 GTSNPN, CDR2 SVGIG (reference sequence). CDR3 in DNA: TGTGCCTGGAGTGTAGTTCAGGGATTGGCTTTCTTT. Residues: CAWSVVQGLAFF.

The chain links TRBV13 to TRBJ2-1; TRBD1 might be the D (6 bases). The CDR3 covers 13 residues. From germline, CDR1 is PRHDT and CDR2 FYEKMQ (reference sequence). The V end was cut by 3 bases, the J end by 6 bases, with 9 bases between. The CDR3 protein is CASSFKGGNEQFF. DNA of the CDR3: TGTGCCAGCAGCTTCAAAGGGGGCAATGAGCAGTTCTTC.